This T cell receptor (beta chain) derives from a study of shared clonotypes between healthy human individuals. Study outcomes and limitations: Some naive CD4 clonotypes, 4% to 6%, turned up in common across a few donors. Clonotype sharing among donors, it was expected, would be affected by sequencing depth.

CD45RO-negative, CCR7-selected cells formed the naive CD8 fraction, which excluded terminally differentiated effector memory CD45RA+ cells. For each subset, genomic DNA was distributed in equal portions over several immunoSEQ plates. Source study methods: Filtering differed, since immunoSEQ gave only junction sequences and no quality scores. Sequenced by immunoSEQ multiplex PCR; TCRdb stores in-frame clones only, minus some. V and J calls and clone size are given by that table; D and trimming were obtained from the DNA. The table lists 750,000 to 1,000,000 clones, roughly 92% of them singletons. The V and J ends lost 0 bases and 6 bases, in that order; junction bases with no gene match: 8. The CDR3 runs 16 residues. In germline, CDR1 is SGHTS, CDR2 YDEGEE. Comments on this clone: The antigen remains undetermined.

The J gene is TRBJ2-1, the V gene TRBV5-8; 8 nucleotides align to TRBD1. The receptor was isolated from a man under 40 in good health. The sample taken for sequencing was naive CD8+ T cells sorted from blood. CDR3 DNA: TGTGCCAGCAGCTTGGGTGGGGGACAGGCCCGCAATGAGCAGTTCTTC. This sequence encodes CASSLGGGQARNEQFF.